Described below is a single T cell receptor (beta chain) sequence and its context. The specificity of this receptor is unknown. The input lacks base qualities; no much larger clone sits a single base away. The library came from the immunoSEQ multiplex PCR assay. The published analysis was carried out like this. A statistical classification framework was built for diagnosing cytomegalovirus status from the catalog of TCR beta chain sequences. TCRdb holds this immuneACCESS table with in-frame rearrangements only. Some clones are missing; in checked studies, unresolved V genes explain under half, and the rest has no known cause. V, J and clone size derive from that table, while D and trimming were established from the DNA sequence. This sample holds over 100,000 clones; around nine tenths were observed only once. 2% to 2.5% of the sample comes from the top ten. The donors belonged to the validation cohort of 90 to 150 subjects, which was separate from the approximately 680-subject first cohort.

The CDR3 has 16 amino acids, counting the end cysteine and phenylalanine. The kept DNA is CDR3 alone, 48 bases in frame from the first base. V is clipped by 0 bases and J by 1 base, and the sequence between their germline boundaries is 9 bases long. Via the germline V gene, CDR1 is SGHTA and CDR2 FQGNSA. These data are taken from a study of cytomegalovirus exposure and HLA in healthy donors (dated by TCRdb to about 2017). Study-level background: The 650 to 800 repertoires of the first cohort and the 110 or so validation repertoires were produced on the same platform, according to a later analysis. The study aimed to test whether signatures of past pathogen exposure could be identified by cataloging public T cell receptors. Besides the first cohort of roughly 640 subjects, a separate validation cohort made up of over a hundred different subjects was used. High-throughput TCR immunosequencing, statistical association of individual TCRs with disease status, and machine learning were combined to predict cytomegalovirus infection status. The study at large found these results: In vitro tests confirmed that a few of the cytomegalovirus-associated TCR beta chains recognize cytomegalovirus antigens. According to the authors, the approach could potentially be generalized to other disease states and immunological phenotypes. The study gave a list of 150 to 200 TCR beta chains associated with cytomegalovirus. A later analysis had no HLA typing for the validation cohort, so co-occurrence there was scored across all 130 or so repertoires. Across donors, most TCR sequences were observed very rarely, whereas some public TCRs were present in many individuals. A later analysis found that TCRs clustered in the first cohort also tended to co-occur in the 120 validation repertoires, with 94% of cluster scores above 0. The classifier was reported to diagnose cytomegalovirus status with high specificity and sensitivity in both the original and validation cohorts.

The clonotype was recovered from a woman in her late teens or twenties in good health and CMV-seronegative. Sample: PBMCs. The chain was built from TRBV7-2 and TRBJ2-2; TRBD2 might be the D gene, on 6 matching bases. The sequenced DNA is TGTGCCAGCAGCTTAGCAGGTAGCGGGAACACCGGGGAGCTGTTTTTT. Translated, this gives CASSLAGSGNTGELFF. The full variable domain, with segments outside the CDR3 supplied by the reference TRBV7-2 and TRBJ2-2 proteins, appears as GAGVSQSPSNKVTEKGKDVELRCDPISGHTALYWYRQSLGQGLEFLIYFQGNSAPDKSGLPSDRFSAERTGGSVSTLTIQRTQQEDSAVYLCASSLAGSGNTGELFFGEGSRLTVL.